A single sample gave rise to the 26 T cell receptor beta chains below, sequenced in a study of identical twins. Each CDR3 protein gets one entry after TCRdb re-called the 5' RACE reads with MiXCR. The sample includes about 340,000 distinct CDR3 sequences, 10% to 15% of them seen just once. These records were also assigned to another study, of yellow fever vaccine responses in identical twins.

The source material was CD8+ T cells sorted from blood. The receptors stem from a woman aged 18-35 years in good health.

Only a few counts were recorded for this clonotype. The chain uses TRBV29-1 and TRBJ1-1; unclear D gene. This CDR3 contains 14 residues. V dropped 2 bases and J dropped 0 bases, with 10 bases sitting between them. Germline lookup yields CDR1 SQVTM and CDR2 ANQGSEA. DNA of the CDR3: TGCAGCGTTGAACTGCCAGGCTTGAACACTGAAGCTTTCTTT. Protein product: CSVELPGLNTEAFF.

J is TRBJ2-2 and V is TRBV3-1; 7 bases fit TRBD1. CDR3 size: 18 residues. From germline, CDR1 is LGHDT and CDR2 YNNKEL (reference sequence). The V segment lost 2 bases and the J segment 3 bases; nucleotides outside the gene matches: 12. DNA of the CDR3: TGTGCCAGCAGCCAAAAGACAGGGTCCAGACTCGACACCGGGGAGCTGTTTTTT. As protein: CASSQKTGSRLDTGELFF.

This clonotype was picked up a small number of times. J is TRBJ2-1 and V is TRBV6-1; D remains ambiguous. The CDR3 sequence is 15 residues long. Trimming pared 4 bases from V and 4 bases from J, leaving 14 bases between. Germline values: CDR1 MNHNS, CDR2 SASEGT. The CDR3 region is CASSVKDLLYNEQFF. Written as DNA, the CDR3 is TGTGCCAGCAGTGTTAAGGACCTTCTGTACAATGAGCAGTTCTTC.

This clonotype appeared many times. The rearrangement uses TRBV7-8 and TRBJ2-1; 11 bases line up with TRBD2. V was clipped by 5 bases and J by 10 bases; unmatched bases: 10. This CDR3 is built from 15 residues. Per germline, CDR1 SGHVS and CDR2 FQNEAQ. The CDR3 is CASSRGASGGSEQFF. The DNA for the CDR3 is TGTGCCAGCAGCCGAGGGGCTAGCGGGGGGTCAGAGCAGTTCTTC.

The V gene is TRBV7-2, the J gene TRBJ1-4; 7 nucleotides align to TRBD1. The CDR3 runs 15 residues. The V gene's germline CDR1 is SGHTA and CDR2 FQGNSA. The V and J ends lost 5 bases and 4 bases, in that order; junction bases with no gene match: 7. The CDR3: CASSPGQVLNEKLFF. The CDR3 DNA follows: TGTGCCAGCAGCCCCGGACAGGTCCTTAATGAAAAACTGTTTTTT.

V usage is TRBV7-6 and J usage is TRBJ2-5; 7 nucleotides align to TRBD1. The junction had 4 bases not matched to a gene; V was cut back by 4 bases and J by 2 bases. The CDR3 has 14 residues. In germline, CDR1 is SGHVS, CDR2 FNYEAQ. CDR3 protein: CASSSDRVQETQYF. In DNA, the CDR3 is TGTGCCAGCAGCTCAGACAGGGTACAAGAGACCCAGTACTTC.

This chain joins TRBV20-1 and TRBJ2-1; 7 positions agree with TRBD2. The length of the CDR3 is 16 residues. The germline gives CDR1 DFQATT, CDR2 SNEGSKA (reference sequence). V dropped 5 bases and J dropped 0; count of bases not matched to a gene: 10. DNA of the CDR3: TGCAGTGCTCCTATCCGAGCGGGGCCCTCCTACAATGAGCAGTTCTTC. This encodes CSAPIRAGPSYNEQFF.

This clonotype appeared a few times. The CDR3: CASSLYPGTNPYEQYF. DNA for the CDR3: TGTGCCAGCAGTCTCTATCCCGGGACTAACCCCTACGAGCAGTACTTC. This chain joins TRBV12-3 or TRBV12-4 and TRBJ2-7, with 7 nucleotides matching TRBD2. V lost 5 bases, J lost 2 bases, and 12 bases stayed unmatched. The CDR3 is 16 residues long.

This clonotype has more than one count but fewer than ten. V is TRBV20-1 and J is TRBJ2-3; 11 nucleotides match TRBD2. This CDR3 is built from 18 residues. The V segment lost 7 bases and the J segment 1 base; nucleotides outside the gene matches: 16. Germline assignment: CDR1 DFQATT and CDR2 SNEGSKA (reference sequence). The CDR3 sequence is CSGNIAGGPAFGTDTQYF. The CDR3 coding sequence is TGCAGTGGAAATATAGCGGGAGGGCCCGCTTTTGGCACAGATACGCAGTATTTT.

This chain connects TRBV29-1 to TRBJ2-3, with 9 bases identical to TRBD2. The CDR3 sequence is 15 residues long. Germline CDR1 and CDR2: SQVTM and ANQGSEA. V lost 3 bases and J lost 3; bases outside the gene matches: 7. The CDR3 nucleotides read TGCAGCGTTGAGAAGGGCGGGGGGGGAACAGATACGCAGTATTTT. It codes for CSVEKGGGGTDTQYF.

The V call is TRBV6-4, the J call TRBJ2-6; the match to TRBD2 covers 7 bases. The CDR3 runs 16 residues. Germline V gene sequence: CDR1 MRHNA, CDR2 SNTAGT. With 0 bases clipped from V and 3 bases from J, the junction kept 2 bases outside the gene matches. In DNA, the CDR3 is TGTGCCAGCAGTGACTCGGGGGGGGATGGGGCCAACGTCCTGACTTTC. Amino acids: CASSDSGGDGANVLTF.

The chain joins TRBV4-1 to TRBJ2-5; D uncertain. Trimming pared 0 bases from V and 0 bases from J, leaving 14 bases between. CDR1 is MGHRA and CDR2 is YSYEKL in the germline V gene. The length of the CDR3 is 17 residues. CDR3 residues: CASSQDGSLSYQETQYF. CDR3 bases: TGCGCCAGCAGCCAAGATGGGTCGTTATCGTACCAAGAGACCCAGTACTTC.

This clonotype is a singleton in its sample. This probably arose from a read error, given a far larger clone one base away. The chain links TRBV28 to TRBJ2-1; D gene ambiguous. The V gene's germline CDR1 is MDHEN and CDR2 SYDVKM. The CDR3 covers 11 residues. The V end was cut by 5 bases, the J end by 8 bases, with 7 bases between. CDR3: CASSVRDEQFF. The CDR3 coding sequence is TGTGCCAGCAGTGTTAGGGATGAGCAGTTCTTC.

This clonotype appeared many times. The chain has TRBV5-1 and TRBJ2-3; D not resolved. The CDR3 extends over 15 amino acids. Germline V gives CDR1 SGHRS, CDR2 YFSETQ. Trimming took off 1 base at V and 3 bases at J, with 12 bases between the two ends. CDR3 loop: CASSLMQPYTDTQYF. As DNA, the CDR3 is TGCGCCAGCAGCTTGATGCAGCCGTATACAGATACGCAGTATTTT.

This clonotype was seen a handful of times. The chain employs TRBV9 and TRBJ2-7; 7 bases agree with TRBD2. The germline V gene has CDR1 SGDLS and CDR2 YYNGEE. The ends lost 0 bases at V and 2 bases at J; junction bases unmatched: 5. The CDR3 covers 15 residues. Written as DNA, the CDR3 is TGTGCCAGCAGCGTAGACGTGGGAGGGCCCTACGAGCAGTACTTC. This translates into CASSVDVGGPYEQYF.

This clonotype has more than one count but fewer than ten. The chain is built from TRBV6-1 and TRBJ2-7; D gene uncertain. V was pared by 1 base and J by 2 bases, with 6 bases between. The CDR3 covers 13 residues. CDR1 and CDR2 (germline): MNHNS, SASEGT. The CDR3 DNA reads as TGTGCCAGCAGTGAAGGTGGGACCTACGAGCAGTACGTC. Translation: CASSEGGTYEQYV.

In its sample, this clonotype was seen a few times. This sequence joins TRBV4-1 and TRBJ2-5, with TRBD1 as a possible D gene (6 bases). The V gene's germline CDR1 is MGHRA and CDR2 YSYEKL. The CDR3 is 16 residues long. V was clipped by 0 bases and J by 5 bases, with 16 bases between them. The chain's CDR3 is CASSQDQVGAGETQYF. The CDR3 bases are TGCGCCAGCAGCCAAGATCAGGTGGGGGCCGGCGAGACCCAGTACTTC.

Here the CDR3 reads CASSVEASGSLNTGELFF. CDR3 bases: TGTGCCAGCAGCGTAGAGGCTAGCGGGAGTTTGAACACCGGGGAGCTGTTTTTT. The chain combines TRBV9 with TRBJ2-2, with 10 bases identical to TRBD2. V lost 0 bases to trimming and J lost 1 base; unmatched junction nucleotides: 6. CDR3 length: 18 amino acids. Germline values: CDR1 SGDLS, CDR2 YYNGEE.

This clonotype has a handful of counts. This rearrangement joins TRBV7-7 to TRBJ2-5; tentatively, D is TRBD2 (7 bases). The CDR3 has 15 residues. V shed 1 base and J shed 4 bases, with 13 bases lying between them. Per the germline V gene, CDR1 is SSHAT and CDR2 is FNYEAQ (reference sequence). The CDR3 is CASSLVRGARETQYF. The CDR3 DNA reads TGTGCCAGCAGCTTAGTCCGGGGGGCTCGAGAGACCCAGTACTTC.

Ten or more counts support this clonotype. This sequence joins TRBV27 and TRBJ2-7; D remains ambiguous. CDR3 length equals 15 residues. Looked up from germline, CDR1 is MNHEY and CDR2 is SMNVEV (reference sequence). V lost 8 bases, J lost 3 bases, and 20 bases lay in between. The DNA of the CDR3 is TGTGCCAGCCCCATAGCACACCCGCCCCGCTACGAGCAGTACTTC. It is translated as CASPIAHPPRYEQYF.

This clonotype has a count of ten or more. This chain links TRBV10-1 with TRBJ2-7; no clear D. There are 13 residues in the CDR3. Germline CDR1 reads WNHNN; CDR2 reads SYGVQD (reference sequence). With 0 bases removed from V and 5 bases from J, the gap between germline ends came to 8 bases. The CDR3 region has the DNA TGCGCCAGCAGTGAGTCCCCCGGCAACGAGCAGTACGTC. Its protein product is CASSESPGNEQYV.

The chain couples TRBV2 to TRBJ1-2; D is unclear. CDR1 is SNHLY, CDR2 FYNNEI, per germline. V lost 7 bases, J lost 4 bases, and 19 bases lay in between. This CDR3 comprises 15 residues. The DNA of the CDR3 is TGTGCCAGCAAAGGAGAGGGTTTTTTAGGCTATGGCTACACCTTC. Protein: CASKGEGFLGYGYTF.

The V call is TRBV7-9, the J call TRBJ2-1, with 7 bases that match TRBD1. The CDR3 spans 15 residues. V lost 7 bases to trimming and J lost 5 bases; unmatched junction nucleotides: 11. Germline assignment: CDR1 SEHNR and CDR2 FQNEAQ (reference sequence). The DNA of the CDR3 is TGTGCCAGCACCAGCTTAGAGGGGACAGACAATGAGCAGTTCTTC. It codes for CASTSLEGTDNEQFF.

This clonotype was picked up many times. The chain couples TRBV12-3 or TRBV12-4 to TRBJ2-7, with 8 nucleotides matching TRBD1. V shed 6 bases, J shed 3 bases, and the junction held 7 bases outside the gene matches. The CDR3 spans 14 residues. The CDR3 DNA reads as TGTGCCAGCAGCTCAGGGGACAGGAACTACGAGCAGTACGTC. Translating it yields CASSSGDRNYEQYV.

V usage is TRBV29-1 and J usage is TRBJ2-1; 7 bases line up with TRBD1. The J segment lost 1 base and the V segment lost 1 base, leaving 4 bases of the junction unmatched. Looked up from germline, CDR1 is SQVTM and CDR2 is ANQGSEA. This CDR3 comprises 15 residues. CDR3 DNA sequence: TGCAGCGTTGAAGGGACAGGTCGATCCTACAATGAGCAGTTCTTC. Amino acid sequence: CSVEGTGRSYNEQFF.

This clonotype was seen a handful of times. The chain uses TRBV6-1 and TRBJ2-5; D unresolved. Germline V lookup: CDR1 MNHNS, CDR2 SASEGT. CDR3 length equals 18 residues. The V and J ends lost 2 bases and 0 bases respectively, with 19 bases between them. The CDR3 nucleotides are TGTGCCAGCAGTGAATCTGCTTACGACATAACATACCAAGAGACCCAGTACTTC. Translation gives CASSESAYDITYQETQYF.